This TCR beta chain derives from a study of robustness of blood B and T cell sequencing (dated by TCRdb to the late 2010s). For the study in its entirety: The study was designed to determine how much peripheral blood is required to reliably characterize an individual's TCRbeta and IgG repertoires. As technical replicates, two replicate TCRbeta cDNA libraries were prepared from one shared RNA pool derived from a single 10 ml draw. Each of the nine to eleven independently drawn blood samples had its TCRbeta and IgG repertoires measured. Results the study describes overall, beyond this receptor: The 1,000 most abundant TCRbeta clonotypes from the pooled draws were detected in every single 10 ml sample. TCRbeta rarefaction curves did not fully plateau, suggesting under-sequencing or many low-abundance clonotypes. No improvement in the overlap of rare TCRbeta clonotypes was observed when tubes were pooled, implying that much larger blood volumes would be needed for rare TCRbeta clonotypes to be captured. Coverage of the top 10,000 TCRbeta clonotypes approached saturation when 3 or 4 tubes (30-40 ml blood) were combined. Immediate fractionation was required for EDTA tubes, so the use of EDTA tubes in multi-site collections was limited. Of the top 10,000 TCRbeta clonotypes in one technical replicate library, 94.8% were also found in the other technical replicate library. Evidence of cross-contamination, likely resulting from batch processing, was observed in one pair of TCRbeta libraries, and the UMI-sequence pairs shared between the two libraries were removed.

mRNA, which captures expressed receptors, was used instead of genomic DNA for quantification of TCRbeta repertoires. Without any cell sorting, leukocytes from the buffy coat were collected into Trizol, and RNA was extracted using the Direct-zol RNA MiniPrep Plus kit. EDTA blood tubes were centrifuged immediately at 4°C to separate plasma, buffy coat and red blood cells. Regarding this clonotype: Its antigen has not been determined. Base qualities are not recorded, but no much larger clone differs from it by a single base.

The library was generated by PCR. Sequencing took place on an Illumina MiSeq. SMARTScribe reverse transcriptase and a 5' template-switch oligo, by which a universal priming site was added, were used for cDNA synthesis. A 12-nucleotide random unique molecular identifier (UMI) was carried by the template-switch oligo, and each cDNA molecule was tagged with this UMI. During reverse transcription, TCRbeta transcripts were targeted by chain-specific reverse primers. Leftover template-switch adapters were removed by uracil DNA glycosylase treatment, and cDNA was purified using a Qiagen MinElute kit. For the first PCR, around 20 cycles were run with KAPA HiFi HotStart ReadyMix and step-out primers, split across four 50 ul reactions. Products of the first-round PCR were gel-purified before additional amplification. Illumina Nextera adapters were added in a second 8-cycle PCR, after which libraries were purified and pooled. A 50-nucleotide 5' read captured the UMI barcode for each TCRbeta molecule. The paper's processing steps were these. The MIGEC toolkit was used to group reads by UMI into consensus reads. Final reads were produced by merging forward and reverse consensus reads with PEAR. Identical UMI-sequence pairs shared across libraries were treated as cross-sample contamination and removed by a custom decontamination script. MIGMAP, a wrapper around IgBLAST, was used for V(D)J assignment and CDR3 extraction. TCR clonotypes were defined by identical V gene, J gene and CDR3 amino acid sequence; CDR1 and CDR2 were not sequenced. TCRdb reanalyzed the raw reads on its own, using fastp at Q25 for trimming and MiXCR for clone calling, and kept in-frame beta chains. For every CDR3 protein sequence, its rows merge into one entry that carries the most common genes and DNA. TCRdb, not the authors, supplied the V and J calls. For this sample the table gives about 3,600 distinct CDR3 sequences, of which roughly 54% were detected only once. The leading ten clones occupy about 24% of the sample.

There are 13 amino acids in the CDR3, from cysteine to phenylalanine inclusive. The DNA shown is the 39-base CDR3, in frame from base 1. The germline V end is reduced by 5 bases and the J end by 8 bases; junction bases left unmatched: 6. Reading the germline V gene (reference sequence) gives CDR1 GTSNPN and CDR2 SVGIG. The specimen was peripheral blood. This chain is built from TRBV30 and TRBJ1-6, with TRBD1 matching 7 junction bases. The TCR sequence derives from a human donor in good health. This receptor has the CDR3 CAWEQGTYSPLHF. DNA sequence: TGTGCCTGGGAACAGGGGACCTATTCACCCCTCCACTTT.